This TCR beta chain was obtained from a study of blood T cell repertoires in COVID-19. Study summary: Italy, Spain and the United States were the sources of the convalescent and acute COVID-19 samples. In each case, the material was cDNA or gDNA derived from T cells, B-cell-depleted T cells, or PBMCs.

Germline assignment: CDR1 SEHNR and CDR2 FQNEAQ (reference sequence). The length of the CDR3 is 15 residues. The V and J ends lost 3 bases and 0 bases respectively, with 10 bases between them. Per the original data handling: Cell counts per sample came from amplifying reference gene primers. Repertoires were generated with immunoSEQ multiplex PCR, while TCRdb's copy carries only in-frame clones and drops some. V and J calls and clone size come straight from that table; D and trimming were deduced from the DNA. This repertoire shows about 270,000 clones, over 80% found once; its top ten account for 4.1%. This study enrolled people aged 18 to 89 from about two dozen US geographic areas.

Sequencing input: PBMCs or T cells enriched from blood (not recorded which). The TCR originated in a woman aged 25 to 39 with acute COVID-19. The V and J genes are TRBV7-9 and TRBJ2-3; weak D call: TRBD1 (6 bases). CDR3 DNA sequence: TGTGCCAGCAGCTTTGGGGGCGCGAGCACAGATACGCAGTATTTT. It encodes CASSFGGASTDTQYF.